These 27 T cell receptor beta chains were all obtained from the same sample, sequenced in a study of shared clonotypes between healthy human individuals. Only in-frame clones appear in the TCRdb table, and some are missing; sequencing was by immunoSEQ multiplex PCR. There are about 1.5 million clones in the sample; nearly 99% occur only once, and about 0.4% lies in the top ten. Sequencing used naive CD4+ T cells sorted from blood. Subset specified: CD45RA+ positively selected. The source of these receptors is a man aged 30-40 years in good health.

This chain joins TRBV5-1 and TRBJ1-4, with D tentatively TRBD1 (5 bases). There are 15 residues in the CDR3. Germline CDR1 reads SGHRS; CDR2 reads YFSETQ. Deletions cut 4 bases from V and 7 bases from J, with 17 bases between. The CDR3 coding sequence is TGCGCCAGCAGCATCCTGGGGACGGGTGGTGAAAAACTGTTTTTT. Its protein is CASSILGTGGEKLFF.

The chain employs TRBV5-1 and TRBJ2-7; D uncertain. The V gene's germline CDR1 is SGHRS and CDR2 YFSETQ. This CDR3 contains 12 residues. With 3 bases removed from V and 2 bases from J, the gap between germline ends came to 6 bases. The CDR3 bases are TGCGCCAGCAGCTATGTCCCCTACGAGCAGTACTTC. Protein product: CASSYVPYEQYF.

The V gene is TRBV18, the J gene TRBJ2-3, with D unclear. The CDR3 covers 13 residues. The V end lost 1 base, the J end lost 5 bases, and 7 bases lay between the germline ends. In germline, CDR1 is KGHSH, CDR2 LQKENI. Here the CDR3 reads CASSPLPIDTQYF. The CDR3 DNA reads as TGTGCCAGCTCACCACTACCGATAGATACGCAGTATTTT.

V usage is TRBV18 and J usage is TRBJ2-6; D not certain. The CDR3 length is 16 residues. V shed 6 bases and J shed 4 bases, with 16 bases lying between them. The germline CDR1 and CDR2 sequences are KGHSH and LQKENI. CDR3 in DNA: TGTGCCAGCTCTGAAGTGGGTGTCTTAGGGGCCAACGTCCTGACTTTC. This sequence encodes CASSEVGVLGANVLTF.

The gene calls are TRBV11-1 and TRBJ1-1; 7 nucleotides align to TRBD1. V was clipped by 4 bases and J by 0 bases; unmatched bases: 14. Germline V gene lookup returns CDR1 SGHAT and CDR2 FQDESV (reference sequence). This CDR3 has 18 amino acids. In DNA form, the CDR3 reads TGTGCCAGCAGCTCCTCTCGTCCCGGGACAGTTATGAACACTGAAGCTTTCTTT. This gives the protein CASSSSRPGTVMNTEAFF.

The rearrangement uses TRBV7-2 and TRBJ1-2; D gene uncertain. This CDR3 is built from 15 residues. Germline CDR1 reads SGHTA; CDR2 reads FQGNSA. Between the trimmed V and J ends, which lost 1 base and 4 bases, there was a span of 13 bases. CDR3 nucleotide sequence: TGTGCCAGCAGCTTAGTCGGTTTGAACTCCTATGGCTACACCTTC. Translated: CASSLVGLNSYGYTF.

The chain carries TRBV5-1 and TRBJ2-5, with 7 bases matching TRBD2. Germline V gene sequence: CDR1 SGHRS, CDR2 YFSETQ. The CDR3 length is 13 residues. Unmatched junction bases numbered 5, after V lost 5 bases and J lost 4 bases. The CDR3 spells CASRDGGGETQYF. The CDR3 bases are TGCGCCAGCAGGGACGGCGGGGGAGAGACCCAGTACTTC.

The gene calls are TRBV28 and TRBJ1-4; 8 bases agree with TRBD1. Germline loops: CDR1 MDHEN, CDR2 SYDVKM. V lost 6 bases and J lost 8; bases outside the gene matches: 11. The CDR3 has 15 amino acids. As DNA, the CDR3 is TGTGCCAGCAGCTCCAGGGGGCAGTATCGGGAAAAACTGTTTTTT. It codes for CASSSRGQYREKLFF.

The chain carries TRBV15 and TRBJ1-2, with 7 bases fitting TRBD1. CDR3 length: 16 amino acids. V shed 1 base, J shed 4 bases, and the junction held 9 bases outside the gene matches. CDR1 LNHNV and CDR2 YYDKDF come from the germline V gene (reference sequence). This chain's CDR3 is CATSRVLTGSGYGYTF. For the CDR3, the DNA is TGTGCCACCAGCAGAGTCCTGACAGGGTCTGGCTATGGCTACACCTTC.

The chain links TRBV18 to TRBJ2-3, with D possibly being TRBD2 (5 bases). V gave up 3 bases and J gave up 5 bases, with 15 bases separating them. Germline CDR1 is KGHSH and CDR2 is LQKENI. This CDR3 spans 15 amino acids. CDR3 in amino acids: CASSPVNGLVDTQYF. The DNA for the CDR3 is TGTGCCAGCTCACCCGTCAATGGACTGGTAGATACGCAGTATTTT.

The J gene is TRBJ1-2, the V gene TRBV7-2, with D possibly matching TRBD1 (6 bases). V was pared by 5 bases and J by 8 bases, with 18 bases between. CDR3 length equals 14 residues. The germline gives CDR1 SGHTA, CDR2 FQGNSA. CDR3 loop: CASSRFGGAEGYTF. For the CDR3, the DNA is TGTGCCAGCAGCCGCTTTGGGGGGGCCGAGGGCTACACCTTC.

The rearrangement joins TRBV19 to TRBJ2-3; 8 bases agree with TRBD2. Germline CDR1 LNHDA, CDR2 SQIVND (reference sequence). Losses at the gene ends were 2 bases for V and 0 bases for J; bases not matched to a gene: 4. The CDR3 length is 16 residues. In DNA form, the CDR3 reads TGTGCCAGTAGTATAATTGCTAGCGGGAGCACAGATACGCAGTATTTT. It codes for CASSIIASGSTDTQYF.

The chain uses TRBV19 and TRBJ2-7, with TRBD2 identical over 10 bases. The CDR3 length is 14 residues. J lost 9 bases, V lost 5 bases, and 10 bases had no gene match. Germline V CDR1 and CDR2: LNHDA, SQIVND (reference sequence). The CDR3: CASSSGTSDWAQYF. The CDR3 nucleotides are TGTGCCAGTAGTTCCGGGACTAGCGATTGGGCGCAGTACTTC.

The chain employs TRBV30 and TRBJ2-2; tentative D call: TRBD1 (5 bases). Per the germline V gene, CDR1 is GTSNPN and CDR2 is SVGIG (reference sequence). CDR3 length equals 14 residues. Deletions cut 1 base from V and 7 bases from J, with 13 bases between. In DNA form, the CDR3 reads TGTGCCTGGAGTGGGACAAGGGTTGGCGGGGAGCTGTTTTTT. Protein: CAWSGTRVGGELFF.

As DNA, the CDR3 is TGTGCCAGCAGTTTTCTGGACAGGGAAGAGACCCAGTACTTC. Protein product: CASSFLDREETQYF. The chain joins TRBV9 to TRBJ2-5; TRBD1 agrees at 8 bases. The CDR3 has 14 residues. The V and J ends lost 5 bases and 3 bases, in that order; junction bases with no gene match: 6. Germline V gives CDR1 SGDLS, CDR2 YYNGEE. The full variable domain, in which reference TRBV9 and TRBJ2-5 provide the parts outside the CDR3, is DSGVTQTPKHLITATGQRVTLRCSPRSGDLSVYWYQQSLDQGLQFLIQYYNGEERAKGNILERFSAQQFPDLHSELNLSSLELGDSALYFCASSFLDREETQYFGPGTRLLVL.

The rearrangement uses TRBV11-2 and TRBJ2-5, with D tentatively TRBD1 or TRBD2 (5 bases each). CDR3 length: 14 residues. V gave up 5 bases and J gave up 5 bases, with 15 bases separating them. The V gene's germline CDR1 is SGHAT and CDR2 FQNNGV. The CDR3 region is CASSQGELLETQYF. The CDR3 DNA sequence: TGTGCCAGCAGCCAAGGGGAGCTCCTGGAGACCCAGTACTTC.

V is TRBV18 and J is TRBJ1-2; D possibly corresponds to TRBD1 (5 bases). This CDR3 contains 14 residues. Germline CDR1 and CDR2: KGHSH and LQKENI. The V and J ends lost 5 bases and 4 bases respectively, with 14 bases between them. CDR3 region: CASSSGGASYGYTF. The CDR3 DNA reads TGTGCCAGCTCAAGTGGGGGAGCCTCCTATGGCTACACCTTC.

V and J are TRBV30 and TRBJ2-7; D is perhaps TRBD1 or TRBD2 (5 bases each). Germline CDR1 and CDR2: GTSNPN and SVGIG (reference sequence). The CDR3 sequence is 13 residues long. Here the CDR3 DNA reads TGTGCTTACGGGAAGGGGCTCTCCTACGAGCAGTACTTC. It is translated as CAYGKGLSYEQYF.

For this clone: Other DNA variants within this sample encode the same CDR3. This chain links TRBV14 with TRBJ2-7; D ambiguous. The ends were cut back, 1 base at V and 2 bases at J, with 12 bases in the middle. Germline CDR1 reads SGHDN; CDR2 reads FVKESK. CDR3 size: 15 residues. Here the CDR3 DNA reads TGTGCCAGCAGCCAAGGCCTGGCAGGAGCCTACGAGCAGTACTTC. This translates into CASSQGLAGAYEQYF.

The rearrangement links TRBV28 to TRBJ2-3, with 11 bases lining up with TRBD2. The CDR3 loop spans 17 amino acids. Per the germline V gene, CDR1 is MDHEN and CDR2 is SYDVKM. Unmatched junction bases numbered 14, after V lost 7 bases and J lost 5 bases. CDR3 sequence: CASTLVVLAGVVDTQYF. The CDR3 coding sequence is TGTGCCAGCACCCTAGTCGTACTAGCGGGAGTTGTAGATACGCAGTATTTT. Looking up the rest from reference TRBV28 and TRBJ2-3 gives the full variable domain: DVKVTQSSRYLVKRTGEKVFLECVQDMDHENMFWYRQDPGLGLRLIYFSYDVKMKEKGDIPEGYSVSREKKERFSLILESASTNQTSMYLCASTLVVLAGVVDTQYFGPGTRLTVL.

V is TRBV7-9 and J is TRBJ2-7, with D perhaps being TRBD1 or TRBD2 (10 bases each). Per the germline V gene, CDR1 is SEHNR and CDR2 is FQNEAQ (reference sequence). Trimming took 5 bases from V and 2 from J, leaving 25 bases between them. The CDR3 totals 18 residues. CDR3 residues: CASSRRTGGAGGPYEQYF. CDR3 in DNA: TGTGCCAGCAGCCGTAGGACAGGGGGAGCGGGAGGGCCCTACGAGCAGTACTTC.

This chain's CDR3 is CASSVVLAGGDYEQFF. CDR3 DNA sequence: TGCGCCAGCAGCGTGGTACTAGCGGGAGGGGACTATGAGCAGTTCTTC. The gene calls are TRBV5-1 and TRBJ2-1; 13 bases match TRBD2. The CDR3 is 16 residues long. V gave up 4 bases and J gave up 8 bases; unmatched junction bases: 9. In germline, CDR1 is SGHRS, CDR2 YFSETQ.

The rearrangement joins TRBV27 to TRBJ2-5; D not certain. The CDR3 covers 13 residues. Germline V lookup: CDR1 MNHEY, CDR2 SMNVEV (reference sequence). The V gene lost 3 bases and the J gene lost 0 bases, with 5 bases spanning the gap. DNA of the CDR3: TGTGCCAGCAGTTTGGGGTACCAAGAGACCCAGTACTTC. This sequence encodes CASSLGYQETQYF.

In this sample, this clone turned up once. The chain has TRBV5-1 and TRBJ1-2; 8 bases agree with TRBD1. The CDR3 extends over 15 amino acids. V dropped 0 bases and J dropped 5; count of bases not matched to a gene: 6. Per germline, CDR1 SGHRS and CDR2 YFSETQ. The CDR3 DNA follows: TGCGCCAGCAGCTTGGGGACAGGGTGGGCTTATGGCTACACCTTC. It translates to CASSLGTGWAYGYTF.

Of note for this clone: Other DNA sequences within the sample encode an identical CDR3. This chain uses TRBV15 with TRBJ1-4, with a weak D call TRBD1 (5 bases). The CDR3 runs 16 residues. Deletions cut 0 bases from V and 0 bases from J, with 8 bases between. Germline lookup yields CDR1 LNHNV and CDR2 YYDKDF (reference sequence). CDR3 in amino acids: CATSRDRVATNEKLFF. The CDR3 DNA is TGTGCCACCAGCAGAGACAGGGTTGCAACTAATGAAAAACTGTTTTTT.

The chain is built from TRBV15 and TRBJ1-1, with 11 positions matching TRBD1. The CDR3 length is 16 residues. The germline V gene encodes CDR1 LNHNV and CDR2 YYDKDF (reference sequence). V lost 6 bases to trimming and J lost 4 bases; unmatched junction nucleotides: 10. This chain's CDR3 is CATSMTPGQGGTEAFF. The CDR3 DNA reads TGTGCCACCAGTATGACTCCGGGACAGGGGGGCACTGAAGCTTTCTTT. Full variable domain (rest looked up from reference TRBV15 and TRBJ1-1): DAMVIQNPRYQVTQFGKPVTLSCSQTLNHNVMYWYQQKSSQAPKLLFHYYDKDFNNEADTPDNFQSRRPNTSFCFLDIRSPGLGDTAMYLCATSMTPGQGGTEAFFGQGTRLTVV.

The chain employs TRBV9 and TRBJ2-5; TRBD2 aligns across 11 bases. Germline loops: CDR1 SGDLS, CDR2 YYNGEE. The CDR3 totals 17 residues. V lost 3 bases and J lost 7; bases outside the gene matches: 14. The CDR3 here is CASSETSGTSGRGTQYF. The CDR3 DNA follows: TGTGCCAGCAGCGAGACCTCCGGGACTAGCGGACGGGGGACCCAGTACTTC.